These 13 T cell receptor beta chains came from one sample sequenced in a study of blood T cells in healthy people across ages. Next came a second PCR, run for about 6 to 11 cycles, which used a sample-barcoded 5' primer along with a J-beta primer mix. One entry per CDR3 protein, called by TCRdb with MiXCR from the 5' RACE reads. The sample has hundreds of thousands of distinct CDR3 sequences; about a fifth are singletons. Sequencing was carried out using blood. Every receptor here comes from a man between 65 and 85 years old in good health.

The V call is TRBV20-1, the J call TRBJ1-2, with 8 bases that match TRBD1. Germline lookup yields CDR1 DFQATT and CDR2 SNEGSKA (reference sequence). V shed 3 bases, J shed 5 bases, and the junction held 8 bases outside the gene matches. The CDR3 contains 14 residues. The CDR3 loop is CSARQGAWMYGYTF. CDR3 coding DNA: TGCAGTGCTAGGCAGGGGGCTTGGATGTATGGCTACACCTTC.

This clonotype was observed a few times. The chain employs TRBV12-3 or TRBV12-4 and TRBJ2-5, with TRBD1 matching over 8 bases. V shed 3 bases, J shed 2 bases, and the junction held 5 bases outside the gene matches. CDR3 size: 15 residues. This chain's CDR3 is CASSFSTGGQETQYF. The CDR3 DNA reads TGTGCCAGCAGTTTCAGCACAGGGGGACAAGAGACCCAGTACTTC.

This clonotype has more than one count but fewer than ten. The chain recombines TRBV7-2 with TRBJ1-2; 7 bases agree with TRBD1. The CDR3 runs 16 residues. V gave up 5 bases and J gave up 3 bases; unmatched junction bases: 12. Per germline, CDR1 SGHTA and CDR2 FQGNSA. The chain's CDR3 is CASSPRTGEQYYGYTF. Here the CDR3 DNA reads TGTGCCAGCAGCCCCCGGACAGGAGAACAGTACTATGGCTACACCTTC.

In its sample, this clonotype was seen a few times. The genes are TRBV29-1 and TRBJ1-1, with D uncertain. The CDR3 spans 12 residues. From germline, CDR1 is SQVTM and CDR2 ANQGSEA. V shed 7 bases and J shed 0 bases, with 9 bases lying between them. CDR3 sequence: CSAEGMNTEAFF. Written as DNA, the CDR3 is TGCAGCGCTGAGGGCATGAACACTGAAGCTTTCTTT.

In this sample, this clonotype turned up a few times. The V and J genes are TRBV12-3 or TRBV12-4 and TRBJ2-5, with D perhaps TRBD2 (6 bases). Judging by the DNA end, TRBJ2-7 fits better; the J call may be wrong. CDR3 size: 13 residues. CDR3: CASSFTGAYEQYV. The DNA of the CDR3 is TGTGCCAGCAGTTTTACGGGAGCATACGAGCAGTACGTC.

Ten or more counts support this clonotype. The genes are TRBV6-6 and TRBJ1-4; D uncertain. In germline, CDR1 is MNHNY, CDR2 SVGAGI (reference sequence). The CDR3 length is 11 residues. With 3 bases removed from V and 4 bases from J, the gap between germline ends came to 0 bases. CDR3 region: CASSYNEKLFF. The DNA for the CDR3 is TGTGCCAGCAGTTATAATGAAAAACTGTTTTTT.

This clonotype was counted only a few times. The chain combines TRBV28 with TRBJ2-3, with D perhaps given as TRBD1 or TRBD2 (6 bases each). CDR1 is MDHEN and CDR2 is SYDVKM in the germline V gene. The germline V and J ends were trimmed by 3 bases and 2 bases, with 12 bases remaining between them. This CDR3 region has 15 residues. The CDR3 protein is CASSLGGHNTDTQYF. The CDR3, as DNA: TGTGCCAGCAGTTTGGGGGGACACAACACAGATACGCAGTATTTT.

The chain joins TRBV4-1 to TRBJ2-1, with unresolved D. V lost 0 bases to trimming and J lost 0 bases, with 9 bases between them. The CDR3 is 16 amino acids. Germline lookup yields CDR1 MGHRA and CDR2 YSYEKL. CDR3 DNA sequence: TGCGCCAGCAGCCAAGATCTGACCAGCTCCTACAATGAGCAGTTCTTC. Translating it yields CASSQDLTSSYNEQFF.

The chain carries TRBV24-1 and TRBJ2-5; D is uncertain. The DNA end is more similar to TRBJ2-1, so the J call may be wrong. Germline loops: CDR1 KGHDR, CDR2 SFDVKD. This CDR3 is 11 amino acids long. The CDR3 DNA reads TGTGCCACCAGTGAAAACAATGAGCAGTTCTTC. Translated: CATSENNEQFF.

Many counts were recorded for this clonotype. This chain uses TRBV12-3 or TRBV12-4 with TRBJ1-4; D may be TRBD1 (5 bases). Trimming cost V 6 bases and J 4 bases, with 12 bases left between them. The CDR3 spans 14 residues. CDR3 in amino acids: CASSPGRLNEKLFF. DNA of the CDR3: TGTGCCAGCAGCCCGGGACGGCTTAATGAAAAACTGTTTTTT.

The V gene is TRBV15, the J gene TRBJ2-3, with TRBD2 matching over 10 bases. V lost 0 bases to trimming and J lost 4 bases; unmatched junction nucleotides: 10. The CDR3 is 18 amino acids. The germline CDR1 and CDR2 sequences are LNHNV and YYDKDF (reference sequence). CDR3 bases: TGTGCCACCAGCAGAGATTTTCGACTAGCGGGTGGAGCAGATACGCAGTATTTT. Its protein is CATSRDFRLAGGADTQYF.

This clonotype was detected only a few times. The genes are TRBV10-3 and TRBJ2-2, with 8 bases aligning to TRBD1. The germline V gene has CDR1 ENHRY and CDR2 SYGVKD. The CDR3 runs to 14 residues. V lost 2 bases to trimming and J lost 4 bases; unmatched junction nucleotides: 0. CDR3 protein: CAISETGGTGELFF. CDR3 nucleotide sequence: TGTGCCATCAGTGAGACAGGGGGCACCGGGGAGCTGTTTTTT.

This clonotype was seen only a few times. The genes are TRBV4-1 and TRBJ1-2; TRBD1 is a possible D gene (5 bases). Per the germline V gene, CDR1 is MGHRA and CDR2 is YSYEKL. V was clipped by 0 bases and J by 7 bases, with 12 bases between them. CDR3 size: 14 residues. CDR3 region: CASSQDRGVGGYTF. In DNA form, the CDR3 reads TGCGCCAGCAGCCAAGATCGAGGGGTGGGTGGCTACACCTTC.